These T cell receptor beta chains were read from a single sample in a study of blood T cell repertoires in COVID-19. Libraries were prepared by immunoSEQ multiplex PCR; TCRdb keeps only in-frame clonotypes and omits some of them. This sample yields about 220,000 clones, of which 80% are seen a single time; around 13% belongs to the top ten. Input material: peripheral blood. These receptors were collected from a human donor in a cohort sampled during active COVID-19. CDR3s include the opening cysteine and the closing phenylalanine or tryptophan. The D gene is left open where the match is weak. Clone size is stated in some rows and not others, as once, few, many or a class when expanded.

>.|.|TRBV28|TRBJ1-1
CASTLPLNTEAFF
TGTGCCAGCACCCTCCCGTTGAACACTGAAGCTTTCTTT
>.|.|TRBV7-2|TRBJ1-2
CASSSTPSGGYTF
TGTGCCAGCAGCTCCACCCCCTCGGGAGGCTACACCTTC
>.|.|TRBV7-6|TRBJ1-2
CASSPRRGTMDFNYGYTF
TGTGCCAGCAGCCCCCGAAGGGGGACAATGGATTTCAACTATGGCTACACCTTC
>.|few|TRBV19|TRBJ2-3
CASSRTPASTDTQYF
TGTGCCAGTAGTAGGACTCCCGCTAGCACAGATACGCAGTATTTT
>.|.|TRBV28|TRBJ2-2
CASKTTDITGELFF
TGTGCCAGCAAGACGACAGATATCACCGGGGAGCTGTTTTTT
>TRBD2|.|TRBV5-1|TRBJ2-5
CASSPESSGGRKTQYF
TGCGCCAGCAGCCCCGAGTCGAGCGGGGGGAGGAAGACCCAGTACTTC
>TRBD1|.|TRBV2|TRBJ1-1
CASSERQGDRRNTEAFF
TGTGCCAGCAGTGAAAGACAGGGGGACCGGAGGAACACTGAAGCTTTCTTT
>TRBD1|.|TRBV20-1|TRBJ1-2
CSASETGYGYTF
TGCAGTGCTAGTGAGACAGGGTATGGCTACACCTTC
>.|.|TRBV20-1|TRBJ2-7
CSAQGYEQYF
TGCAGTGCACAGGGTTACGAGCAGTACTTC
>TRBD1|.|TRBV7-2|TRBJ1-1
CASSADRDTEAFF
TGTGCCAGCAGCGCAGACAGGGACACTGAAGCTTTCTTT
>TRBD1|many|TRBV30|TRBJ2-7
CAWTKPGQDEQYF
TGTGCCTGGACAAAACCAGGACAGGACGAGCAGTACTTC
>TRBD1|.|TRBV19|TRBJ1-5
CASWDRENQPQHF
TGTGCCAGTTGGGACAGGGAAAATCAGCCCCAGCATTTT
>.|.|TRBV7-9|TRBJ2-7
CASSSDTSYEQYF
TGTGCCAGCAGCTCCGATACCAGCTACGAGCAGTACTTC
>TRBD2|.|TRBV7-9|TRBJ2-5
CASSLSGRGPRGTQYF
TGTGCCAGCAGCTTGAGCGGGAGGGGCCCTAGGGGGACCCAGTACTTC
>.|few|TRBV7-9|TRBJ2-3
CASSFSDTTDTQYF
TGTGCCAGCAGCTTCTCCGACACCACAGATACGCAGTATTTT
>.|.|TRBV4-2|TRBJ1-2
CASSQERGNGYTF
TGTGCCAGCAGCCAAGAAAGGGGGAATGGCTACACCTTC
>.|.|TRBV7-9|TRBJ2-1
CATQLTGTYGDNEQFF
TGTGCCACCCAGCTCACTGGGACTTACGGTGACAATGAGCAGTTCTTC
>.|.|TRBV19|TRBJ2-2
CASIRAGPTGELFF
TGTGCCAGTATTAGGGCGGGGCCCACCGGGGAGCTGTTTTTT
>TRBD1|.|TRBV11-2|TRBJ1-2
CASSRPRGQAGYTF
TGTGCCAGCAGCCGACCAAGGGGGCAGGCTGGCTACACCTTC
>TRBD2|.|TRBV7-9|TRBJ2-3
CASSPGASGRSTADTQYF
TGTGCCAGCAGCCCCGGGGCTAGCGGGAGGAGTACCGCAGATACGCAGTATTTT
>TRBD1|.|TRBV10-3|TRBJ1-1
CAISGPGQRMNTEAFF
TGTGCCATCAGTGGCCCGGGACAGAGGATGAACACTGAAGCTTTCTTT
>TRBD1|.|TRBV2|TRBJ1-1
CASSRDREIVEAFF
TGTGCCAGCAGCCGTGACAGGGAGATAGTTGAAGCTTTCTTT
>.|many|TRBV7-8|TRBJ1-4
CASSNREIGGEKLFF
TGTGCCAGCAGCAATCGGGAGATCGGTGGTGAAAAACTGTTTTTT
>TRBD1|few|TRBV10-3|TRBJ2-1
CAIRGTGGYNEQFF
TGTGCCATCAGAGGGACAGGGGGTTACAATGAGCAGTTCTTC
>.|once|TRBV28|TRBJ2-3
CASTDTDTQYF
TGTGCCAGCACAGACACAGATACGCAGTATTTT
>TRBD1|.|TRBV5-1|TRBJ1-5
CASSTGGGNQPQHF
TGCGCCAGCAGCACAGGGGGAGGGAATCAGCCCCAGCATTTT
>TRBD1|.|TRBV28|TRBJ1-2
CASSPGTGTLYGYTF
TGTGCCAGCAGTCCCGGGACAGGAACTTTATATGGCTACACCTTC
>.|once|TRBV9|TRBJ2-2
CASSPFGTNTGELFF
TGTGCCAGCAGCCCTTTCGGGACAAACACCGGGGAGCTGTTTTTT